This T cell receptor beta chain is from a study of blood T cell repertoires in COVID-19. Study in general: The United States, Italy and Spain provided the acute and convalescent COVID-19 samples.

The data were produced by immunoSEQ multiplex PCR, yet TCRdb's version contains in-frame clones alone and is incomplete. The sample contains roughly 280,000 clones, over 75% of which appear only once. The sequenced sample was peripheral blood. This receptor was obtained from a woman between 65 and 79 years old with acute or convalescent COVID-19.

In DNA, the CDR3 is TGTGCCAGCAGCTTAGCCCTCACTTCTGCCGAGCAGTACTTC. Translating it yields CASSLALTSAEQYF. This rearrangement joins TRBV7-2 to TRBJ2-7, with D hard to call. V lost 0 bases, J lost 6 bases, and 12 bases lay in between. CDR1 and CDR2 from the germline V gene are SGHTA and FQGNSA. This CDR3 comprises 14 residues. The full variable domain, completed using reference TRBV7-2 and TRBJ2-7, is GAGVSQSPSNKVTEKGKDVELRCDPISGHTALYWYRQSLGQGLEFLIYFQGNSAPDKSGLPSDRFSAERTGGSVSTLTIQRTQQEDSAVYLCASSLALTSAEQYFGPGTRLTVT.